These 25 T cell receptor beta chains were all obtained from the same sample, sequenced in a study of blood T cells in healthy people across ages. Using a J-beta primer mix together with a sample-barcoded 5' primer, a second PCR was run for roughly 6 to 11 cycles. MiXCR was run by TCRdb on the 5' RACE reads, yielding one entry per CDR3 protein. The profile shows fewer than 650,000 distinct CDR3 sequences, about a quarter of them singletons. These same records also appear under a second study, on T cells of mothers and their children.

Input material: blood. The receptors originated from a boy between 2 and 15 years old in good health.

The rearrangement joins TRBV10-3 to TRBJ2-3, with 8 bases lining up with TRBD1. Germline assignment: CDR1 ENHRY and CDR2 SYGVKD. There are 15 residues in the CDR3. J gave up 0 bases and V 6 bases, and 5 bases lay outside the gene matches. CDR3: CAISGRQGSTDTQYF. The CDR3 coding sequence is TGTGCCATCAGCGGACGACAGGGGAGCACAGATACGCAGTATTTT.

Only a few counts were recorded for this clonotype. Without the conserved terminal phenylalanine or tryptophan, this CDR3 likely stems from a read error. The chain is built from TRBV12-3 or TRBV12-4 and TRBJ1-2; D is uncertain. With 3 bases removed from V and 1 base from J, the gap between germline ends came to 6 bases. The length of the CDR3 is 13 residues. Written as DNA, the CDR3 is TGTGCCAGCAGTTTCGACATTAACTATGGCTACACCCTC. It codes for CASSFDINYGYTL.

The chain joins TRBV20-1 to TRBJ2-3; TRBD2 matches at 14 bases. Germline loops: CDR1 DFQATT, CDR2 SNEGSKA (reference sequence). V shed 6 bases, J shed 1 base, and the junction held 3 bases outside the gene matches. The CDR3 runs to 15 residues. The CDR3: CSAPGLAGGTDTQYF. The DNA of the CDR3 is TGCAGTGCCCCGGGACTAGCGGGAGGCACAGATACGCAGTATTTT.

This clonotype was counted a few times. V gene TRBV2 combines with J gene TRBJ1-2, with a weak D call TRBD1 (6 bases). This CDR3 is 17 amino acids long. Germline V gene sequence: CDR1 SNHLY, CDR2 FYNNEI. V was trimmed by 2 bases and J by 5 bases, leaving 21 bases between them. This CDR3 is CASSENFVGGASYGYTF. The CDR3 DNA reads TGTGCCAGCAGTGAAAATTTTGTGGGGGGCGCCTCATATGGCTACACCTTC.

This clonotype has more than one count but fewer than ten. V and J are TRBV29-1 and TRBJ2-4; perhaps D is TRBD1 or TRBD2 (6 bases each). The CDR3 is 13 residues long. From germline, CDR1 is SQVTM and CDR2 ANQGSEA. Trimming took off 8 bases at V and 1 base at J, with 12 bases between the two ends. CDR3 sequence: CSPRRGAKNIQYF. CDR3 coding DNA: TGCAGCCCCAGGAGGGGGGCCAAAAACATTCAGTACTTC.

The CDR3 loop is CASSQRQGYNYGYTF. CDR3 coding DNA: TGTGCCAGCAGCCAGCGGCAGGGCTACAACTATGGCTACACCTTC. The chain has TRBV3-1 and TRBJ1-2; TRBD1 is a possible D gene (5 bases). The CDR3 has 15 residues. Between the trimmed V and J ends, which lost 3 bases and 2 bases, there was a span of 13 bases. Germline V lookup: CDR1 LGHDT, CDR2 YNNKEL (reference sequence).

V and J are TRBV9 and TRBJ1-5; no firm D call. This CDR3 spans 13 amino acids. Germline V gene data show CDR1 as SGDLS and CDR2 as YYNGEE. Trimming took 0 bases from V and 6 from J, leaving 7 bases between them. The CDR3: CASSVDGAQPQHF. CDR3 DNA: TGTGCCAGCAGCGTAGACGGCGCTCAGCCCCAGCATTTT.

The chain is built from TRBV2 and TRBJ2-7, with a possible D match to TRBD2 (6 bases). The tail of the sequence fits TRBJ2-1 better, so the J call may be wrong. This CDR3 is built from 15 residues. In germline, CDR1 is SNHLY, CDR2 FYNNEI. The CDR3 sequence: CASSDLALTYNEQFF. CDR3 nucleotides: TGTGCCAGCAGTGATCTAGCGTTAACTTACAATGAGCAGTTCTTC.

This clonotype occurred a few times. The rearrangement links TRBV5-4 to TRBJ2-5, with D maybe TRBD1 (6 bases). Per germline, CDR1 SGHNT and CDR2 YYREEE (reference sequence). The ends were cut back, 5 bases at V and 1 base at J, with 12 bases in the middle. This CDR3 contains 14 residues. CDR3 region: CASSFTGPQETQYF. CDR3 coding DNA: TGTGCCAGCAGTTTTACAGGGCCCCAAGAGACCCAGTACTTC.

The rearrangement links TRBV20-1 to TRBJ2-4, with 10 bases that match TRBD2. Germline trimming cut 6 bases from V and 1 base from J; bases unmatched to any gene: 12. Germline V gives CDR1 DFQATT, CDR2 SNEGSKA (reference sequence). The CDR3 has 17 residues. In DNA form, the CDR3 reads TGCAGTGCCCATGCGGCTAGCGGGAGTGGGGCCAAAAACATTCAGTACTTC. This codes for CSAHAASGSGAKNIQYF.

This clonotype was detected only a few times. This may be a read error, as it is one base from a much larger clone. The V call is TRBV14, the J call TRBJ2-5; D not resolved. Trimming cost V 5 bases and J 5 bases, with 12 bases left between them. Germline CDR1 and CDR2: SGHDN and FVKESK. The length of the CDR3 is 13 residues. The CDR3: CASSSAGRETQYF. The CDR3 nucleotides read TGTGCCAGCAGCAGCGCTGGTCGGGAGACCCAGTACTTC.

V is TRBV7-2 and J is TRBJ1-2; D gene unclear. The V gene lost 5 bases and the J gene lost 3 bases, with 4 bases spanning the gap. Per the germline V gene, CDR1 is SGHTA and CDR2 is FQGNSA. The CDR3 extends over 11 amino acids. The DNA of the CDR3 is TGTGCCAGCAGCCAGTACTATGGCTACACCTTC. It codes for CASSQYYGYTF.

This clonotype was observed many times. This sequence joins TRBV6-5 and TRBJ2-5; D perhaps matches TRBD2 (6 bases). CDR3 size: 13 residues. V lost 2 bases, J lost 5 bases, and 9 bases lay in between. Germline CDR1 MNHEY, CDR2 SVGAGI. The CDR3 loop reads CASSYGGRETQYF. CDR3 nucleotide sequence: TGTGCCAGCAGTTACGGGGGGAGGGAGACCCAGTACTTC.

This clonotype was detected only a few times. This chain joins TRBV20-1 and TRBJ1-5; unclear D gene. Deletions cut 7 bases from V and 0 bases from J, with 7 bases between. The CDR3 runs 12 residues. CDR1 and CDR2 (germline): DFQATT, SNEGSKA (reference sequence). The CDR3 loop is CSGRGSNQPQHF. The CDR3 DNA reads TGCAGTGGCCGCGGTAGCAATCAGCCCCAGCATTTT.

DNA of the CDR3: TGCAGTGCTGTCGGGACAGGGGCCCGTCTATACAATGAGCAGTTCTTC. Translated: CSAVGTGARLYNEQFF. This rearrangement joins TRBV20-1 to TRBJ2-1; 10 positions match TRBD1. The germline V gene encodes CDR1 DFQATT and CDR2 SNEGSKA (reference sequence). CDR3 length equals 16 residues. V was pared by 5 bases and J by 4 bases, with 11 bases of the junction left unmatched.

Note on this clonotype: The final CDR3 position lacks the conserved phenylalanine or tryptophan, pointing to a likely read error. The V and J genes are TRBV7-2 and TRBJ2-5; TRBD2 agrees at 10 bases. The J call is in doubt because the DNA end fits TRBJ2-1 better. Germline V gene lookup returns CDR1 SGHTA and CDR2 FQGNSA. This CDR3 contains 12 residues. The CDR3 nucleotides read TGTGCCAGCAGCTTTACTAGCGGGAATCAGTTCCTC. This codes for CASSFTSGNQFL.

The J gene is TRBJ2-7, the V gene TRBV6-5; 7 bases agree with TRBD1. Germline-derived CDR1 and CDR2 are MNHEY and SVGAGI. V dropped 8 bases and J dropped 8; count of bases not matched to a gene: 12. This CDR3 is 13 amino acids long. The CDR3 bases are TGTGCCAGCCGCACCCAGGGGGATCTACAGCAGTACTTC. Its protein is CASRTQGDLQQYF.

The rearrangement uses TRBV6-1 and TRBJ2-4; no reliable D call. The CDR3 spans 12 residues. Trimming took 3 bases from V and 8 from J, leaving 8 bases between them. In germline, CDR1 is MNHNS, CDR2 SASEGT. This CDR3 is CASSDRWDIQYF. Here the CDR3 DNA reads TGTGCCAGCAGTGACCGGTGGGACATTCAGTACTTC.

This clonotype was seen only a few times. The chain has TRBV10-3 and TRBJ2-1; 7 bases map to TRBD2. This CDR3 spans 13 amino acids. The germline gives CDR1 ENHRY, CDR2 SYGVKD. Trimming cost V 4 bases and J 8 bases; bases outside gene matches: 5. The CDR3 DNA sequence: TGTGCCATCAGTGTCAGAGGGAGGGATGAGCAGTTCTTC. Residues: CAISVRGRDEQFF.

This clonotype occurred once. The CDR3 spells CSATDSRQGGNEQFF. The CDR3 region has the DNA TGCAGTGCTACAGATTCCCGCCAGGGAGGAAATGAGCAGTTCTTC. The rearrangement joins TRBV20-1 to TRBJ2-1, with D perhaps TRBD2 (6 bases). This CDR3 is 15 amino acids long. Germline loops: CDR1 DFQATT, CDR2 SNEGSKA (reference sequence). V lost 4 bases and J 7 bases, leaving 20 bases between the germline ends.

This chain connects TRBV20-1 to TRBJ1-2; no clear D gene. V was clipped by 5 bases and J by 0 bases, with 10 bases between them. Germline V lookup: CDR1 DFQATT, CDR2 SNEGSKA (reference sequence). This CDR3 has 13 residues. CDR3 loop: CSAAGSTNYGYTF. CDR3 bases: TGCAGTGCTGCGGGATCCACTAACTATGGCTACACCTTC.

The gene calls are TRBV7-9 and TRBJ2-3; D gene uncertain. This CDR3 is 13 amino acids long. CDR1 is SEHNR, CDR2 FQNEAQ, per germline (reference sequence). V was trimmed by 2 bases and J by 4 bases, leaving 7 bases between them. The CDR3: CASSLRPPDTQYF. The CDR3 bases are TGTGCCAGCAGCTTACGACCCCCAGATACGCAGTATTTT.

This clonotype appeared a few times. The genes are TRBV18 and TRBJ1-2; D ambiguous. The CDR3 contains 14 residues. V lost 5 bases, J lost 0 bases, and 10 bases lay in between. From germline, CDR1 is KGHSH and CDR2 LQKENI. The CDR3 here is CASSGAPANYGYTF. The CDR3, as DNA: TGTGCCAGCTCAGGTGCTCCCGCTAACTATGGCTACACCTTC.

This clonotype has only a few counts. This chain links TRBV28 with TRBJ1-2, with D possibly TRBD1 on 5 matching bases. The V gene lost 3 bases and the J gene lost 4 bases, with 12 bases spanning the gap. CDR1 is MDHEN, CDR2 SYDVKM, per germline. This CDR3 has 14 amino acids. The CDR3 reads CASSLTGGSYGYTF. The CDR3 nucleotides are TGTGCCAGCAGTTTGACCGGGGGTAGCTATGGCTACACCTTC.

This rearrangement joins TRBV20-1 to TRBJ2-3; 9 nucleotides match TRBD2. Per germline, CDR1 DFQATT and CDR2 SNEGSKA (reference sequence). With V trimmed by 3 bases and J by 2 bases, 9 bases remained unmatched. The CDR3 is made up of 16 amino acids. The CDR3 sequence is CSASTQTSGTTDTQYF. As DNA, the CDR3 is TGCAGTGCTAGCACCCAGACTAGCGGCACCACAGATACGCAGTATTTT.